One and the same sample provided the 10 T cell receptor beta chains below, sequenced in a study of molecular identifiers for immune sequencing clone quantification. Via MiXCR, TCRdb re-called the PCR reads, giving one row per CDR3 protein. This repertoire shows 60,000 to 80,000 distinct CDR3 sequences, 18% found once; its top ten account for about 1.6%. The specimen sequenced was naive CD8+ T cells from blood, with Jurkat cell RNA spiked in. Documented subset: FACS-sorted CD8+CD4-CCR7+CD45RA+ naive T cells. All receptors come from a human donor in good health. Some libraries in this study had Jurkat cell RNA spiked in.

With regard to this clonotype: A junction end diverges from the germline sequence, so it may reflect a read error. This CDR3 is CAGSQHPLGAETFSGNTIYF. The DNA for the CDR3 is TGTGCCGGCAGCCAACACCCGTTAGGGGCAGAGACCTTCTCTGGAAACACCATATATTTT. V and J are TRBV7-9 and TRBJ1-3, with TRBD1 as a possible D gene (5 bases). The CDR3 sequence is 20 residues long. CDR1 SEHNR and CDR2 FQNEAQ come from the germline V gene (reference sequence). Full variable domain (outside the CDR3, taken from reference TRBV7-9 and TRBJ1-3): DTGVSQNPRHKITKRGQNVTFRCDPISEHNRLYWYRQTLGQGPEFLTYFQNEAQLEKSRLLSDRFSAERPKGSFSTLEIQRTEQGDSAMYLCAGSQHPLGAETFSGNTIYFGEGSWLTVV.

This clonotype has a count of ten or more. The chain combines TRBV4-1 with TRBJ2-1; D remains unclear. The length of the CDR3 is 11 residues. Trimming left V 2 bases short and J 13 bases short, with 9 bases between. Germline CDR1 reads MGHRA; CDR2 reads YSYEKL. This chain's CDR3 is CASSQLSVQFF. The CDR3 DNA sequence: TGCGCCAGCAGCCAATTATCAGTTCAGTTCTTC.

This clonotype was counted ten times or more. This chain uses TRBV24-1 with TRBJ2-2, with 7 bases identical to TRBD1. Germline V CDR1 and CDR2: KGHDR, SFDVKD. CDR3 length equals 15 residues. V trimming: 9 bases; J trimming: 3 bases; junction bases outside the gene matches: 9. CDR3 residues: CATGKTGLHTGELFF. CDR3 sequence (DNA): TGTGCCACCGGGAAGACAGGGTTACACACCGGGGAGCTGTTTTTT.

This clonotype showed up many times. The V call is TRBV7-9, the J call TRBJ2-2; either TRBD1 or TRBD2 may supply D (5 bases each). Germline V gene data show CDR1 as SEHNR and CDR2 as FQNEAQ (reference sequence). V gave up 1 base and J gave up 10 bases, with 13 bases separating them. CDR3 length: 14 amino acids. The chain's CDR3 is CASSLGEGLEELFF. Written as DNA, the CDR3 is TGTGCCAGCAGCTTAGGCGAGGGGCTGGAGGAGCTGTTTTTT.

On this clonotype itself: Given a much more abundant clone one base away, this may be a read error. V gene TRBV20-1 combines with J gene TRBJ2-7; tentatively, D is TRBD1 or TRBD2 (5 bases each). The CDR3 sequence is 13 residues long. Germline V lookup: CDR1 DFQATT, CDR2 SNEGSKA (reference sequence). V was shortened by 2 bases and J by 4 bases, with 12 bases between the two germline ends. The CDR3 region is CSARPGPMYEQYF. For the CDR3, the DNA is TGCAGTGCTAGACCGGGACCGATGTACGAGCAGTACTTC.

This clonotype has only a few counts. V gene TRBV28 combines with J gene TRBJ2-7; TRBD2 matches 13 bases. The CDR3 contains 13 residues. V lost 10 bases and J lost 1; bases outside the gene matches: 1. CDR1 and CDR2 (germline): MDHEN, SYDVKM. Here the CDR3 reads CATGLAGSYEQYF. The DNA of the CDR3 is TGTGCCACGGGACTAGCGGGATCCTACGAGCAGTACTTC. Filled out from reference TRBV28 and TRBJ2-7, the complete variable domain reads DVKVTQSSRYLVKRTGEKVFLECVQDMDHENMFWYRQDPGLGLRLIYFSYDVKMKEKGDIPEGYSVSREKKERFSLILESASTNQTSMYLCATGLAGSYEQYFGPGTRLTVT.

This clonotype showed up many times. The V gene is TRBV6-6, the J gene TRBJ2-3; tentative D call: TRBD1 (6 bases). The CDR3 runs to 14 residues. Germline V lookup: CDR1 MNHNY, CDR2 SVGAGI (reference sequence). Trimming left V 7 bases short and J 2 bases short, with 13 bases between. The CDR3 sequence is CASTPGQYTDTQYF. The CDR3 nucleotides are TGTGCCAGCACCCCTGGACAGTACACAGATACGCAGTATTTT.

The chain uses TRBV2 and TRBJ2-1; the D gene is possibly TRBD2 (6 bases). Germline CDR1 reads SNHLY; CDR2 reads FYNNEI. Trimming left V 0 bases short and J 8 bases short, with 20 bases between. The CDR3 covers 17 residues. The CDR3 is CASSEALRPSEYDEQFF. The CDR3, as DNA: TGTGCCAGCAGTGAAGCGCTTCGGCCTAGCGAGTACGATGAGCAGTTCTTC.

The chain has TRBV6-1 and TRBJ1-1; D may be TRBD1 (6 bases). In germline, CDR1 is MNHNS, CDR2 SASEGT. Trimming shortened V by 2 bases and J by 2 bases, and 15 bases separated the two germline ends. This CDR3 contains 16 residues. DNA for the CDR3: TGTGCCAGCAGTGAAAAACGGGGGCTGGGAAACACTGAAGCTTTCTTT. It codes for CASSEKRGLGNTEAFF.

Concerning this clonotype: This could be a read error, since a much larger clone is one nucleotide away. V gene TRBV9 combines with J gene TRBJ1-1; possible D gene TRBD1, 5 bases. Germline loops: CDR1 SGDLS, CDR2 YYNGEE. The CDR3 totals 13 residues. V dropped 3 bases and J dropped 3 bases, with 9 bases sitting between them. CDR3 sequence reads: CASSASGDTEAFF. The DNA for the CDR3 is TGTGCCAGCAGCGCCTCGGGGGACACTGAAGCTTTCTTT.